The source of this T cell receptor (beta chain) is a study of CD8 T cells in Susac syndrome. In blood CD8+ and CD4+ T cells, TCR beta underwent sequencing. Fulfillment of recently defined diagnostic criteria for definite or probable disease was shown by the patients with Susac syndrome. RNA totalling roughly 0.5 to 1 ug underwent reverse transcription with random hexamers. It was immunoSEQ multiplex PCR that amplified TCR beta CDR3 across 54 Vbeta and 13 Jbeta. In TCRdb, the immunoSEQ multiplex PCR reads were re-called with MiXCR into one record per CDR3 protein. The sample lists about 120,000 distinct CDR3 sequences, around 94% occurring once. The CDR3 is 17 amino acids. Trimming took 5 bases from V and 7 from J; bases not matched to a gene: 12. Germline V gives CDR1 PRHDT, CDR2 FYEKMQ (reference sequence).

Input material: CD8+ T cells from PBMCs. The receptor was isolated from a human donor with Susac syndrome. The V gene is TRBV13, the J gene TRBJ2-1; 12 bases fit TRBD2. The CDR3 DNA follows: TGTGCCAGCAGCCCCGGACTAGCGGGGAGGGCGATGAATGAGCAGTTCTTC. Its protein is CASSPGLAGRAMNEQFF.